This is a list of T cell receptor beta chains from one sample in a study of cytomegalovirus exposure and HLA in healthy donors. TCRdb's table, derived via immunoSEQ multiplex PCR, lists solely in-frame clones and lacks some. The repertoire holds over 95,000 clones, with about 77% as singletons. Sequences were obtained from PBMCs. The receptors originated from a woman aged 30 to 39 in good health and CMV-seropositive. Both conserved end residues are part of each CDR3. D genes are given only for firm matches. Size tells how often a clone was seen (once, few, many) or the class of an expanded clone, and some rows leave it out.

CDR3aa	CDR3nt	d_gene	v_gene	j_gene	abundance
CASSLGSGQGIETQYF	TGCGCCAGCAGCTTGGGTAGCGGCCAAGGAATCGAGACCCAGTACTTC	-	TRBV5-1	TRBJ2-5	few
CASSIRDGETQYF	TGTGCCAGTAGTATCAGGGATGGCGAGACCCAGTACTTC	-	TRBV19	TRBJ2-5	-
CASSVAAQAGNTIYF	TGTGCCAGCAGCGTAGCTGCCCAGGCCGGAAACACCATATATTTT	-	TRBV9	TRBJ1-3	once
CASSLGLIASGFYNEQFF	TGTGCCAGCAGCTTAGGACTCATCGCTAGCGGATTTTACAATGAGCAGTTCTTC	TRBD2	TRBV7-8	TRBJ2-1	-
CASSQVRSGGSSGNTIYF	TGTGCCAGCAGCCAAGTGCGTAGTGGAGGGAGCTCTGGAAACACCATATATTTT	-	TRBV4-2	TRBJ1-3	-
CASSIVGQEETQYF	TGTGCCAGTAGTATAGTGGGTCAGGAAGAGACCCAGTACTTC	-	TRBV19	TRBJ2-5	-
CASSQGADYGYTF	TGTGCCAGCAGCCAAGGGGCGGACTATGGCTACACCTTC	-	TRBV7-3	TRBJ1-2	-
CASSDEREGADTQYF	TGTGCCAGCAGTGACGAGCGGGAGGGTGCAGATACGCAGTATTTT	TRBD2	TRBV6-4	TRBJ2-3	-
CAISRLAGGDNEQFF	TGTGCCATCAGTAGACTAGCGGGAGGGGACAATGAGCAGTTCTTC	TRBD2	TRBV10-3	TRBJ2-1	-
CASSLASGIETQYF	TGTGCCAGCAGCTTGGCCTCTGGCATAGAGACCCAGTACTTC	-	TRBV5-6	TRBJ2-5	-
CASSLGQGRQPQHF	TGTGCCAGCAGTTTAGGGCAGGGTCGTCAGCCCCAGCATTTT	-	TRBV28	TRBJ1-5	-
CASSLGDRGYNSPLHF	TGTGCCAGCAGCTTGGGCGACAGGGGCTATAATTCACCCCTCCACTTT	TRBD1	TRBV13	TRBJ1-6	few
CASSPTEMNTEAFF	TGTGCCAGCAGCCCGACAGAGATGAACACTGAAGCTTTCTTT	-	TRBV9	TRBJ1-1	-
CASSLPGGEGTEAFF	TGTGCCAGCTCACTCCCGGGGGGGGAGGGGACTGAAGCTTTCTTT	-	TRBV18	TRBJ1-1	-
CASSLGSGYEQYF	TGTGCCAGCAGCTTAGGTAGCGGCTACGAGCAGTACTTC	-	TRBV13	TRBJ2-7	-
CASSVARTSGDYEQYF	TGTGCCAGCAGTGTCGCTAGGACTAGCGGGGACTACGAGCAGTACTTC	TRBD2	TRBV2	TRBJ2-7	once
CASSAQVQETQYF	TGCGCCAGCAGCGCCCAGGTTCAAGAGACCCAGTACTTC	-	TRBV10-1	TRBJ2-5	-
CASSLDKQARCTF	TGTGCCAGCAGCTTGGATAAACAGGCTCGGTGCACCTTC	-	TRBV7-8	TRBJ1-2	-
CAWSTRGWQDSNQPQHF	TGTGCCTGGAGTACACGAGGGTGGCAGGATAGCAATCAGCCCCAGCATTTT	-	TRBV30	TRBJ1-5	-
CASSARQGIDSPLHF	TGTGCCAGCAGCGCCCGACAGGGGATAGATTCACCCCTCCACTTT	TRBD1	TRBV7-9	TRBJ1-6	-
CASSSLTGAGAEAFF	TGTGCCAGCAGCTCCTTAACAGGGGCGGGCGCTGAAGCTTTCTTT	TRBD1	TRBV5-6	TRBJ1-1	-
CATKGQTSNQPQHF	TGTGCCACCAAGGGACAGACCAGCAATCAGCCCCAGCATTTT	TRBD1	TRBV15	TRBJ1-5	-
CASGLVRRLVLPGINDGQFF	TGTGCTAGTGGTTTGGTACGGCGGCTAGTCTTACCGGGAATAAATGATGGGCAGTTCTTC	-	TRBV12-5	TRBJ2-1	-
CASSPGLQAYEQYF	TGTGCCAGCTCACCGGGACTCCAGGCCTACGAGCAGTACTTC	-	TRBV18	TRBJ2-7	-
CASSYSQDQPQHF	TGTGCCAGCAGTTACTCGCAGGATCAGCCCCAGCATTTT	-	TRBV6-6	TRBJ1-5	few
CASSTTGGPGVPQHF	TGTGCCAGCAGTACTACAGGGGGACCGGGAGTTCCCCAGCATTTT	TRBD1	TRBV27	TRBJ1-5	-
CAWSVFGAQGNIQYF	TGTGCCTGGAGTGTATTTGGGGCTCAGGGAAACATTCAGTACTTC	-	TRBV30	TRBJ2-4	-
CASDLAGGSYNEQFF	TGCGCCAGCGATCTAGCGGGGGGCTCCTACAATGAGCAGTTCTTC	TRBD2	TRBV5-1	TRBJ2-1	few
CASSSFSGTGGYEQYF	TGTGCCAGCAGTTCCTTTTCTGGGACAGGGGGCTACGAGCAGTACTTC	TRBD1	TRBV6-5	TRBJ2-7	-
CASSRGQGGNNEQFF	TGTGCCAGCTCACGAGGACAGGGGGGGAACAATGAGCAGTTCTTC	TRBD1	TRBV18	TRBJ2-1	-
CASTLAGGTDTQYF	TGTGCCAGCACGCTAGCGGGAGGCACAGATACGCAGTATTTT	TRBD2	TRBV10-3	TRBJ2-3	once
CASSLLAGGANTGELFF	TGTGCCAGCAGCCTACTAGCGGGGGGGGCGAACACCGGGGAGCTGTTTTTT	TRBD2	TRBV7-3	TRBJ2-2	-
CASRPLREGTDTQYF	TGTGCCAGCAGGCCCCTGCGGGAGGGCACAGATACGCAGTATTTT	TRBD2	TRBV25-1	TRBJ2-3	-
CAISESTGQGFLSGNTIYF	TGTGCCATCAGTGAGTCGACGGGACAGGGTTTTTTATCTGGAAACACCATATATTTT	TRBD1	TRBV10-3	TRBJ1-3	-
CASSPPGQETQYF	TGTGCCAGCAGTCCCCCGGGCCAAGAGACCCAGTACTTC	-	TRBV11-2	TRBJ2-5	once
CASSGGPNYGYTF	TGTGCCAGCTCGGGGGGACCAAACTATGGCTACACCTTC	-	TRBV25-1	TRBJ1-2	-
CASSFSEGSYGYTF	TGTGCCAGCAGTTTTTCGGAGGGGAGCTATGGCTACACCTTC	-	TRBV27	TRBJ1-2	few
CASSQGGLLEQFF	TGCGCCAGCAGCCAGGGCGGACTACTCGAGCAGTTCTTC	-	TRBV4-1	TRBJ2-1	-
CASSASGATDTQYF	TGTGCCAGCAGTGCGTCGGGAGCCACAGATACGCAGTATTTT	-	TRBV6-1	TRBJ2-3	-
CASRKEGGSHEQYF	TGTGCCAGCAGAAAGGAGGGGGGGTCGCACGAGCAGTACTTC	-	TRBV2	TRBJ2-7	-
CASSISGQPNYEQYF	TGTGCCAGTAGTATCAGTGGACAGCCAAACTACGAGCAGTACTTC	-	TRBV19	TRBJ2-7	-
CASSLVQTNTEAFF	TGCGCCAGCAGCTTGGTACAGACGAACACTGAAGCTTTCTTT	-	TRBV5-1	TRBJ1-1	-
CASSDSQGGNTEAFF	TGTGCCAGCAGTGACTCCCAAGGGGGGAACACTGAAGCTTTCTTT	-	TRBV25-1	TRBJ1-1	few
CASSPPRFGYTF	TGTGCCAGCAGCCCCCCCCGGTTTGGCTACACCTTC	-	TRBV7-9	TRBJ1-2	-
CASSGNRGRGYTF	TGTGCCAGCAGCGGGAACAGGGGGCGAGGCTACACCTTC	TRBD1	TRBV9	TRBJ1-2	-
CAISAHLAGGEETQYF	TGTGCCATCAGTGCGCACTTAGCGGGGGGGGAAGAGACCCAGTACTTC	TRBD2	TRBV10-3	TRBJ2-5	-
CASSPPTQGEGEQYF	TGTGCCAGCAGTCCACCGACGCAGGGCGAAGGCGAGCAGTACTTC	-	TRBV6-6	TRBJ2-7	-
CASSEVRGGDEKLFF	TGTGCCAGCAGTGAAGTGCGGGGAGGAGACGAAAAACTGTTTTTT	-	TRBV6-1	TRBJ1-4	few
CASSQTENYGYTF	TGTGCCAGCTCGCAGACAGAGAACTATGGCTACACCTTC	-	TRBV18	TRBJ1-2	-
CASSLKRGRPEAFF	TGTGCCAGCAGCTTAAAAAGGGGCCGGCCTGAAGCTTTCTTT	-	TRBV11-2	TRBJ1-1	-